This passage covers 17 T cell receptor beta chains from one sample sequenced in a study of T cells expressing NK-cell markers. TCRdb derives one entry per CDR3 protein from the 5' RACE reads, leaving out DNA. This sample's table has roughly 380,000 distinct CDR3 sequences. Sequencing input: blood T cells: a sorted CD56 or NKG2C T cell subset, CD4+ or CD8+ T cells, or bulk PBMC T cells (not recorded which). Every receptor here comes from a man aged 18-75 years in good health.

V and J are TRBV4-1 and TRBJ2-4; the TRBD1 assignment by TCRdb is unverifiable without DNA. This CDR3 has 16 amino acids. CDR1 is MGHRA and CDR2 is YSYEKL in the germline V gene. The CDR3 reads CASSLLTGTAKNIQYF.

This chain joins TRBV6-5 and TRBJ2-2; TCRdb's D call, TRBD1, is unchecked because there is no DNA. Germline V gives CDR1 MNHEY, CDR2 SVGAGI. The CDR3 has 15 residues. The CDR3 region is CASSYAQGVAGELFF.

V and J are TRBV12-3 or TRBV12-4 and TRBJ2-5. The CDR3 loop spans 15 amino acids. This CDR3 is CASSLESIFRSTQYF.

The chain recombines TRBV28 with TRBJ2-6; no DNA is available, so the TRBD1 call from TCRdb remains unchecked. The CDR3 spans 17 residues. Germline V CDR1 and CDR2: MDHEN, SYDVKM. CDR3 sequence: CASSLAGALSGANVLTF.

The genes are TRBV3-1 and TRBJ1-1. There are 15 residues in the CDR3. The germline gives CDR1 LGHDT, CDR2 YNNKEL (reference sequence). CDR3 sequence: CASSQARSMNTEAFF.

The chain employs TRBV2 and TRBJ1-5; the TCRdb call, TRBD1, lacks DNA for checking. Germline loops: CDR1 SNHLY, CDR2 FYNNEI. The CDR3 is made up of 15 amino acids. The CDR3: CASSDQGVGNQPQHF. Based on the CDR3 plus reference TRBV2 and TRBJ1-5, the full variable domain is EPEVTQTPSHQVTQMGQEVILRCVPISNHLYFYWYRQILGQKVEFLVSFYNNEISEKSEIFDDQFSVERPDGSNFTLKIRSTKLEDSAMYFCASSDQGVGNQPQHFGDGTRLSIL.

The rearrangement links TRBV12-3 or TRBV12-4 to TRBJ1-5. CDR3 length equals 14 residues. This CDR3 reads CASSFTGSNQPQHF.

V gene TRBV6-2 or TRBV6-3 combines with J gene TRBJ2-1; there is no DNA to check the TCRdb D call of TRBD2. Germline CDR1 MNHEY, CDR2 SVGEGT. This CDR3 is 15 amino acids long. CDR3 sequence reads: CASSRVSPGRDEQFF.

The genes are TRBV3-1 and TRBJ2-5; the TCRdb call, TRBD1, lacks DNA for checking. Per the germline V gene, CDR1 is LGHDT and CDR2 is YNNKEL (reference sequence). The CDR3 is made up of 15 amino acids. CDR3 amino acids: CASTLGGLSEGTQYF.

The gene calls are TRBV23-1 and TRBJ2-4; there is no DNA to check the TCRdb D call of TRBD1. TRBV23-1 is filed as an ORF, its function uncertain. The CDR3 has 18 amino acids. This CDR3 reads CASSRMTGQQLAKNIQYF.

The rearrangement joins TRBV7-6 to TRBJ2-5; TCRdb's D call, TRBD1, is unchecked because there is no DNA. The CDR3 runs to 14 residues. Germline V CDR1 and CDR2: SGHVS, FNYEAQ. CDR3 in amino acids: CASSPPGLVETQYF. Filled out from reference TRBV7-6 and TRBJ2-5, the complete variable domain reads GAGVSQSPRYKVTKRGQDVALRCDPISGHVSLYWYRQALGQGPEFLTYFNYEAQQDKSGLPNDRFSAERPEGSISTLTIQRTEQRDSAMYRCASSPPGLVETQYFGPGTRLLVL.

The chain joins TRBV20-1 to TRBJ1-1; TCRdb gives TRBD1 as the D gene, but with no DNA this cannot be confirmed. The CDR3 covers 12 residues. Germline loops: CDR1 DFQATT, CDR2 SNEGSKA (reference sequence). CDR3 in amino acids: CSQARRAGEAFF.

The V and J genes are TRBV7-2 and TRBJ1-2; the D call of TRBD1 rests on TCRdb alone, since no DNA is present to check it. Germline V lookup: CDR1 SGHTA, CDR2 FQGNSA. CDR3 length: 16 amino acids. The CDR3 reads CASSPGQGRSNYGYTF. Filled out from reference TRBV7-2 and TRBJ1-2, the complete variable domain reads GAGVSQSPSNKVTEKGKDVELRCDPISGHTALYWYRQSLGQGLEFLIYFQGNSAPDKSGLPSDRFSAERTGGSVSTLTIQRTQQEDSAVYLCASSPGQGRSNYGYTFGSGTRLTVV.

The V gene is TRBV12-3 or TRBV12-4, the J gene TRBJ2-5; TCRdb calls TRBD2, which cannot be checked without DNA. CDR3 length: 14 amino acids. CDR3 loop: CASKLAGGLETQYF.

This chain links TRBV11-1 with TRBJ2-5; TCRdb's D call, TRBD2, is unchecked because there is no DNA. The CDR3 length is 13 residues. Germline V gene data show CDR1 as SGHAT and CDR2 as FQDESV (reference sequence). The CDR3 sequence is CASNGGAKGTQYF.

The V and J genes are TRBV7-9 and TRBJ2-7; the D call of TRBD1 rests on TCRdb alone, since no DNA is present to check it. There are 17 residues in the CDR3. Germline-derived CDR1 and CDR2 are SEHNR and FQNEAQ (reference sequence). The CDR3 protein is CASSLVGLGQGAYEQYF.

This chain links TRBV18 with TRBJ1-1; TCRdb designates TRBD1, a call that cannot be tested without DNA. The germline CDR1 and CDR2 sequences are KGHSH and LQKENI. CDR3 size: 16 residues. CDR3 in amino acids: CASSPPKRGLGTEAFF.